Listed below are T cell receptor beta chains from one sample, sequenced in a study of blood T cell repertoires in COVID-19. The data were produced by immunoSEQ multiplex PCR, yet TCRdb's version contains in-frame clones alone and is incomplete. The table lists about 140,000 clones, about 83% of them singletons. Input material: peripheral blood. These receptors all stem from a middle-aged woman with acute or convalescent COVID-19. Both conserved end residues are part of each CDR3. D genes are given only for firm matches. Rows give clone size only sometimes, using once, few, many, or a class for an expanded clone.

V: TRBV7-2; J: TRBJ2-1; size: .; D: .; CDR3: CASSFSRLSYNEQFF; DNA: TGTGCCAGCAGCTTTAGCCGCCTCTCCTACAATGAGCAGTTCTTC
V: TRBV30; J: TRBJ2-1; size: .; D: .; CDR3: CAWSPMELGEQFF; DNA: TGTGCCTGGAGCCCAATGGAGCTGGGTGAGCAGTTCTTC
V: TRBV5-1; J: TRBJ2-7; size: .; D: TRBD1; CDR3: CASSKRQGSYEQYF; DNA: TGCGCCAGCAGCAAACGACAGGGTTCCTACGAGCAGTACTTC
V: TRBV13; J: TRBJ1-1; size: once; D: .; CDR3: CASSLVQGGLMNTEAFF; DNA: TGTGCCAGCAGCTTAGTACAGGGTGGACTCATGAACACTGAAGCTTTCTTT
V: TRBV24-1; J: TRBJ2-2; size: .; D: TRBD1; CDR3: CATSENRDRGDTGELFF; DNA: TGTGCCACCAGTGAAAACCGGGACAGGGGAGACACCGGGGAGCTGTTTTTT
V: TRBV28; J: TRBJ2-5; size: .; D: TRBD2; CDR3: CASRALAGGASTQYF; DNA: TGTGCCAGCAGGGCACTAGCGGGGGGGGCCTCGACCCAGTACTTC
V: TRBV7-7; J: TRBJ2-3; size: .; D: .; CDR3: CASSLTGLKDTQYF; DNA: TGTGCTAGCAGCTTAACCGGGTTGAAGGATACGCAGTATTTT
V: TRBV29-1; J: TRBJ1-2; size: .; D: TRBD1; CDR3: CSVDSPRGTGGYYGYTF; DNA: TGCAGCGTTGATTCGCCGCGTGGGACAGGGGGGTACTATGGCTACACCTTC
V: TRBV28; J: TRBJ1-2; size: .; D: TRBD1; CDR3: CASIPGQVIGGYTF; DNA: TGTGCCAGCATCCCCGGACAGGTGATAGGTGGCTACACCTTC
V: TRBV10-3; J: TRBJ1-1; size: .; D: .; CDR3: CAIRGAAEAFF; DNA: TGTGCCATCAGGGGCGCCGCGGAAGCTTTCTTT
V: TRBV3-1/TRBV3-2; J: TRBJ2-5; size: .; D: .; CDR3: CASSQGDSFQETQYF; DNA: TGTGCCAGCAGCCAAGGGGACTCCTTCCAAGAGACCCAGTACTTC
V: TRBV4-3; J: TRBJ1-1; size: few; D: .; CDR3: CASSQDPGANTEAFF; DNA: TGCGCCAGCAGCCAAGATCCGGGAGCGAACACTGAAGCTTTCTTT
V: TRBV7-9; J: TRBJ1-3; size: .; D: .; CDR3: CASSLGQGQNTIYF; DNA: TGTGCCAGCAGCTTAGGGCAGGGGCAAAACACCATATATTTT
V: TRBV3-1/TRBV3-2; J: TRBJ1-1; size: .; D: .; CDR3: CASSPRGGGPLNTEAFF; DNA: TGTGCCAGCAGCCCCCGGGGGGGAGGCCCTTTGAACACTGAAGCTTTCTTT
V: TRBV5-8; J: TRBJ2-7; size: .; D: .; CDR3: CASSFQTVSSYEQYF; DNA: TGTGCCAGCAGCTTTCAGACAGTCTCTTCCTACGAGCAGTACTTC
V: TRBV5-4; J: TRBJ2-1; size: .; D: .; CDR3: CASSFDTSMRDEQFF; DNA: TGTGCCAGCAGTTTTGACACTTCTATGAGGGATGAGCAGTTCTTC
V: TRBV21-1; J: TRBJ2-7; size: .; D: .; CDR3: CASSKENSGYEQYF; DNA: TGTGCCAGCAGCAAAGAAAACAGCGGCTACGAGCAGTACTTC
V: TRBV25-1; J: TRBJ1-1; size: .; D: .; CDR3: CASSEYGGGGNTEAFF; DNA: TGTGCCAGCAGTGAATATGGGGGGGGAGGGAACACTGAAGCTTTCTTT
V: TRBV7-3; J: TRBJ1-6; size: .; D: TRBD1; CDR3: CASGGQANSPLHF; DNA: TGTGCCAGCGGGGGACAGGCCAATTCACCCCTCCACTTT
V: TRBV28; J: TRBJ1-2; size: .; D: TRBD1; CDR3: CASIKGGTGGLPGGYTF; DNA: TGTGCCAGCATCAAAGGAGGGACAGGGGGCCTCCCCGGGGGCTACACCTTC
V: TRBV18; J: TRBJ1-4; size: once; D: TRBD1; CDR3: CASSPTKGQGIEKLFF; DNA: TGTGCCAGCTCACCCACGAAAGGACAGGGCATTGAAAAACTGTTTTTT
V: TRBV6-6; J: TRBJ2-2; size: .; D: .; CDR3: CASSYHNGELFF; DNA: TGTGCCAGCAGTTACCACAACGGGGAGCTGTTTTTT
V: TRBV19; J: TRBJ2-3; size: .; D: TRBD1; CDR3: CASRTGGFGGDTQYF; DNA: TGTGCCAGTAGAACAGGGGGCTTCGGAGGAGATACGCAGTATTTT
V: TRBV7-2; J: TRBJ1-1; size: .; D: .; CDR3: CASSLGWGWGSTEAFF; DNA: TGTGCCAGCAGCTTGGGATGGGGCTGGGGATCCACTGAAGCTTTCTTT
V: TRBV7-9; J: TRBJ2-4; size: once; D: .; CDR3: CASSLGGRGGLAKNIQYF; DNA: TGTGCCAGCAGCTTAGGGGGCCGTGGTGGTCTAGCCAAAAACATTCAGTACTTC
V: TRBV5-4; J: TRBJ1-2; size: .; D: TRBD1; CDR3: CASSLDPRGVSGYTF; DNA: TGTGCCAGCAGCTTGGACCCCAGGGGGGTGTCTGGCTACACCTTC
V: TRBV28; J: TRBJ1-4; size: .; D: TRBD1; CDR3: CASSPVGQGDEKLFF; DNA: TGTGCCAGCAGTCCCGTAGGACAGGGAGATGAAAAACTGTTTTTT
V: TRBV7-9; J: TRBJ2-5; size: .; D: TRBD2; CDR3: CASSLVTSGRWETQYF; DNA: TGTGCCAGCAGCTTAGTTACTAGCGGGAGGTGGGAGACCCAGTACTTC
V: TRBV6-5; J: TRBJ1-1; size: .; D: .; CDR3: CASSPPRGNTEAFF; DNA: TGTGCCAGCAGCCCCCCTAGGGGGAACACTGAAGCTTTCTTT
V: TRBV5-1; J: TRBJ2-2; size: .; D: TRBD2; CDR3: CASSLGGTSARTGELFF; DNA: TGCGCCAGCAGCTTGGGGGGAACTAGCGCCCGCACCGGGGAGCTGTTTTTT
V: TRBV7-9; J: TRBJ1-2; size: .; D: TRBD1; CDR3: CASSFNRGRDYGYTF; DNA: TGTGCCAGCAGCTTCAACAGGGGGAGGGACTATGGCTACACCTTC
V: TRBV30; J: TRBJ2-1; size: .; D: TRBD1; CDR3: CAWSVPGQGRNEQFF; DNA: TGTGCCTGGAGTGTTCCGGGACAGGGAAGGAATGAGCAGTTCTTC
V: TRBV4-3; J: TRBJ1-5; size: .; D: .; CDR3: CASSQGGGGNQPQHF; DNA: TGCGCCAGCAGCCAAGGAGGCGGCGGCAATCAGCCCCAGCATTTT
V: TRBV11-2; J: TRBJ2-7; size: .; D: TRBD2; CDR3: CASSLVFGGGANEQYF; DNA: TGTGCCAGCAGCTTAGTATTTGGCGGGGGGGCGAACGAGCAGTACTTC
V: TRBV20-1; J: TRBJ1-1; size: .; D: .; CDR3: CSGRAEAFF; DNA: TGCAGCGGCAGGGCTGAAGCTTTCTTT
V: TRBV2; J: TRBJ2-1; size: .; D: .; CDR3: CASRKRQIPNEQFF; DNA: TGTGCCAGCAGGAAGAGGCAGATCCCCAATGAGCAGTTCTTC
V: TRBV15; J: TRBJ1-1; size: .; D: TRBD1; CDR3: CATSRSRQGANTEAFF; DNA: TGTGCCACCAGCAGATCAAGACAGGGGGCCAACACTGAAGCTTTCTTT
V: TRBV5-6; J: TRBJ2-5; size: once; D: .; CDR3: CASSLSPETQYF; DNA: TGTGCCAGCAGCTTGAGCCCCGAGACCCAGTACTTC
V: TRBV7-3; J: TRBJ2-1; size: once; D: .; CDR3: CASSLPFGSGDYNEQFF; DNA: TGTGCCAGCAGCTTACCCTTTGGGAGCGGAGACTACAATGAGCAGTTCTTC
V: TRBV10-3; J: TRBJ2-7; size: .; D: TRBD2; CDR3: CAIAPGLAGREQYF; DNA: TGTGCCATCGCCCCGGGACTAGCGGGTCGCGAGCAGTACTTC
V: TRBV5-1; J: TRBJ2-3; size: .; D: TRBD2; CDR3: CASSLGLAGVVTQYF; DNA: TGCGCCAGCAGCTTGGGGCTAGCGGGAGTAGTTACGCAGTATTTT
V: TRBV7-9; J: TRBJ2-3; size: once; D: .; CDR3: CASSLDLLLSTDTQYF; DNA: TGTGCCAGCAGCTTGGACTTACTTTTGAGCACAGATACGCAGTATTTT
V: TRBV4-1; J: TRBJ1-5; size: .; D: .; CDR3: CASSQAINSGQPQHF; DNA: TGCGCCAGCAGCCAAGCGATTAATTCAGGTCAGCCCCAGCATTTT
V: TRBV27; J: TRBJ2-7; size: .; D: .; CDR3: CASSERAGIYEQYF; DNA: TGTGCCAGCAGTGAGCGTGCCGGGATCTACGAGCAGTACTTC
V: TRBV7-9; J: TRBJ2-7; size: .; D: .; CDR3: CASSLKGTYEQYF; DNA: TGTGCCAGCAGCTTAAAGGGGACCTACGAGCAGTACTTC
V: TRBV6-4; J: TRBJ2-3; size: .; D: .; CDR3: CASSRVPSTDTQYF; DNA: TGTGCCAGCAGTAGAGTTCCTAGCACAGATACGCAGTATTTT
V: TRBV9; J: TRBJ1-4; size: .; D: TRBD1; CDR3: CASSSHGQGATNEKLFF; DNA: TGTGCCAGCAGCTCCCATGGACAGGGCGCAACTAATGAAAAACTGTTTTTT
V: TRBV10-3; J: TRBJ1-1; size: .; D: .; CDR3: CAISVHLFKEAFF; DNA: TGTGCCATCAGTGTACATCTCTTCAAGGAGGCTTTCTTT
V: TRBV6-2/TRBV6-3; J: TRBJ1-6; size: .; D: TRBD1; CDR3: CASSYSSGQGSSYNSPLHF; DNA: TGTGCCAGCAGTTACTCCTCGGGACAGGGGAGCTCCTATAATTCACCCCTCCACTTT
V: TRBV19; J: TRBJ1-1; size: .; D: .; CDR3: CASSIAGVTEAFF; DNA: TGTGCCAGTAGTATCGCCGGGGTAACTGAAGCTTTCTTT
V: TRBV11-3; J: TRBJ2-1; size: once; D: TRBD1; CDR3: CASSQGAGQGTYNEQFF; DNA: TGTGCCAGCAGCCAAGGGGCTGGACAGGGGACCTACAATGAGCAGTTCTTC
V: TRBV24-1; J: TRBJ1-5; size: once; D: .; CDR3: CATSDLTGYSNQPQHF; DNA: TGTGCCACCAGTGATTTGACAGGTTACAGCAATCAGCCCCAGCATTTT
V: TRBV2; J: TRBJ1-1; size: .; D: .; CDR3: CASLGVLNTEAFF; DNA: TGTGCCAGCCTCGGGGTGCTGAACACTGAAGCTTTCTTT
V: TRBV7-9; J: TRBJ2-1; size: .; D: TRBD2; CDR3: CASSLEGSGRSYNEQFF; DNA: TGTGCCAGCAGCTTAGAAGGTAGCGGGCGCTCCTACAATGAGCAGTTCTTC
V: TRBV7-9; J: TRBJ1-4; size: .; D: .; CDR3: CASSFNQASNEKLFF; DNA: TGTGCCAGCAGCTTTAACCAGGCCAGTAATGAAAAACTGTTTTTT